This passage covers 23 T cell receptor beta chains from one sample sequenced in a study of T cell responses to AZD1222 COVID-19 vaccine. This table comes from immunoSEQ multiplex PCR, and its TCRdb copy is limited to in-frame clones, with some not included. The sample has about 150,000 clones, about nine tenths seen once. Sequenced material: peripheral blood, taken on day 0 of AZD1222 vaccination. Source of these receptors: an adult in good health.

The CDR3 coding sequence is TGTGCCAGTACTCCAGGGGGCGCCCAGCCCCAGCATTTT. This sequence encodes CASTPGGAQPQHF. The chain uses TRBV19 and TRBJ1-5, with 8 bases fitting TRBD1. CDR1 and CDR2 from the germline V gene are LNHDA and SQIVND (reference sequence). The junction had 6 bases not matched to a gene; V was cut back by 7 bases and J by 7 bases. The CDR3 has 13 amino acids.

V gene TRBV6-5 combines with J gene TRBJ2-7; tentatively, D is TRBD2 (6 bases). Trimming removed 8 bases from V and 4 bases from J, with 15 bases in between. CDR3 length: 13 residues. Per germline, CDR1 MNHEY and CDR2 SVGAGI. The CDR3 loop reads CASYTTRGYEQYF. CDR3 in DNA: TGTGCCAGCTATACCACCCGGGGGTACGAGCAGTACTTC.

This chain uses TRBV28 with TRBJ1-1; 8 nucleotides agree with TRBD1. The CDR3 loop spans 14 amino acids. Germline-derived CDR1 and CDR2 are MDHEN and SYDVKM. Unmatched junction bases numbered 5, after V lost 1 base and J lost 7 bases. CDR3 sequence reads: CASSLSGGRSEAFF. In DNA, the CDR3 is TGTGCCAGCAGTTTATCAGGGGGCCGGAGTGAAGCTTTCTTT.

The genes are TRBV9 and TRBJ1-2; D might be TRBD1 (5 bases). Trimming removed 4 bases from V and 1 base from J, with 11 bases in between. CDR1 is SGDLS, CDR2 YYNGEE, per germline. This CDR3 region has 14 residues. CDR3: CASSPVGGNYGYTF. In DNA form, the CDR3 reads TGTGCCAGCAGCCCGGTGGGGGGTAACTATGGCTACACCTTC.

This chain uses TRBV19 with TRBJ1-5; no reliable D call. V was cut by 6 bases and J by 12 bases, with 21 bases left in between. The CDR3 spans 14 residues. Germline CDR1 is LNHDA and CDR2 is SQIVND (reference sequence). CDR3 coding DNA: TGTGCCAGTAGGACCCCGGGAGGTTGGGGTCTCCAGCATTTT. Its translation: CASRTPGGWGLQHF.

CDR3 protein: CASSSRSGGPYEQYF. CDR3 sequence (DNA): TGTGCCAGCAGCTCCCGGTCCGGAGGGCCCTACGAGCAGTACTTC. This chain links TRBV7-8 with TRBJ2-7; tentatively, D is TRBD2 (6 bases). The CDR3 is made up of 15 amino acids. Germline V gives CDR1 SGHVS, CDR2 FQNEAQ. Trimming removed 4 bases from V and 2 bases from J, with 15 bases in between.

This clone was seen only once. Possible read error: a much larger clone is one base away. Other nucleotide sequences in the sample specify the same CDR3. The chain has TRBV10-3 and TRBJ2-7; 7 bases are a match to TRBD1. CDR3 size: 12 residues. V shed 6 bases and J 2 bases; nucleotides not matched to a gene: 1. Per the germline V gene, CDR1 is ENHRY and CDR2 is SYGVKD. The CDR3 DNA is TGTGCCATCAGCGGGACAGCCTACGAGCAGTACTTC. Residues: CAISGTAYEQYF.

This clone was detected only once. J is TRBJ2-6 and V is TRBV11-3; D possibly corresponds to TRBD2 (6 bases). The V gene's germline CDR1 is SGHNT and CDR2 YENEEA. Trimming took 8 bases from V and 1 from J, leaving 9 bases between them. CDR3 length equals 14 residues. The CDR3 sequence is CASFGSSGANVLTF. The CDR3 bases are TGTGCCAGCTTCGGGAGTTCTGGGGCCAACGTCCTGACTTTC. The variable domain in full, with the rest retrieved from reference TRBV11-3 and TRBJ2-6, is EAGVVQSPRYKIIEKKQPVAFWCNPISGHNTLYWYLQNLGQGPELLIRYENEEAVDDSQLPKDRFSAERLKGVDSTLKIQPAELGDSAVYLCASFGSSGANVLTFGAGSRLTVL.

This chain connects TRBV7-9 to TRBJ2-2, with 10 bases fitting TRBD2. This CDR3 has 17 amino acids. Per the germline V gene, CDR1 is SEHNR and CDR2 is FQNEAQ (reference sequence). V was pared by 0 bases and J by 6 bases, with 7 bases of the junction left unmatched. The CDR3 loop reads CASSLASSGSEAGELFF. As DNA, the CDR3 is TGTGCCAGCAGCTTAGCTTCTAGCGGGAGTGAGGCCGGGGAGCTGTTTTTT.

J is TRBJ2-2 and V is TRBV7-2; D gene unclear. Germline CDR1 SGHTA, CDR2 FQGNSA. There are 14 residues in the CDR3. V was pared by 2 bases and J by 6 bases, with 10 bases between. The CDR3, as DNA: TGTGCCAGCAGCTTATATGCTAGTCCCGGGGAGCTGTTTTTT. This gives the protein CASSLYASPGELFF.

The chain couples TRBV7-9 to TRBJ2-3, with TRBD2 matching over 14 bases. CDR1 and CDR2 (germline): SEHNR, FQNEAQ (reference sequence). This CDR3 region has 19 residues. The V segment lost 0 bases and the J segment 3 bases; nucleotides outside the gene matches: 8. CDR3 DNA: TGTGCCAGCAGCTTAGCCCCGGGACTAGCGGGAGAGGGAACAGATACGCAGTATTTT. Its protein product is CASSLAPGLAGEGTDTQYF.

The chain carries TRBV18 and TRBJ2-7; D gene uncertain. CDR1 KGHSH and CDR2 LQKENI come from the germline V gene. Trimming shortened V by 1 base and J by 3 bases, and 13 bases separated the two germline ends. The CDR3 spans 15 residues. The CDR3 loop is CASSPRHGPFYEQYF. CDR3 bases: TGTGCCAGCTCACCACGCCACGGGCCTTTCTACGAGCAGTACTTC.

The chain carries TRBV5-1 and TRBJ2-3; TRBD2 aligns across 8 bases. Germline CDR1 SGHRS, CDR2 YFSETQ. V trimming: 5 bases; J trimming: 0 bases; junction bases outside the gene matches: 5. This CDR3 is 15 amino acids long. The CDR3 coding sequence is TGCGCCAGCAGGATTAGCGGGACTAGCACAGATACGCAGTATTTT. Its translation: CASRISGTSTDTQYF.

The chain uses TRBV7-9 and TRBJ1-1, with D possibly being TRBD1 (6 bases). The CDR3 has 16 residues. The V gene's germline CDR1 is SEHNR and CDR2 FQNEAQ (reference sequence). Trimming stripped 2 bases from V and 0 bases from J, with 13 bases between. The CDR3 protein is CASSLLGASMNTEAFF. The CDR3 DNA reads TGTGCCAGCAGCTTATTGGGGGCGTCTATGAACACTGAAGCTTTCTTT.

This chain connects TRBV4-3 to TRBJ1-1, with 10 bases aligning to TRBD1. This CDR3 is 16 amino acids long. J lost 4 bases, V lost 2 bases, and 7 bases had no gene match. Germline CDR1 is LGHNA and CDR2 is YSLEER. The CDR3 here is CASSQPGQGWVTEAFF. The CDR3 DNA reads TGCGCCAGCAGCCAACCGGGACAGGGGTGGGTCACTGAAGCTTTCTTT.

Written as DNA, the CDR3 is TGCGCCAGCAGCGGACCACGCTCAGACAGCCCCCTCTATGGCTACACCTTC. Amino acid sequence: CASSGPRSDSPLYGYTF. The V and J genes are TRBV5-1 and TRBJ1-2; D possibly corresponds to TRBD1 (5 bases). CDR1 is SGHRS and CDR2 is YFSETQ in the germline V gene. The CDR3 totals 17 residues. V was cut by 4 bases and J by 4 bases, with 23 bases left in between.

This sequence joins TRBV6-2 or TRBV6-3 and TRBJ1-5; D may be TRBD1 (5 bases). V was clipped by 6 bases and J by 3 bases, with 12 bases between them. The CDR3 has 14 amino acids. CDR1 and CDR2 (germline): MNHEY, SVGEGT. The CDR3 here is CASSPGAYNQPQHF. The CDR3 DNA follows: TGTGCCAGCAGCCCCGGGGCCTACAATCAGCCCCAGCATTTT.

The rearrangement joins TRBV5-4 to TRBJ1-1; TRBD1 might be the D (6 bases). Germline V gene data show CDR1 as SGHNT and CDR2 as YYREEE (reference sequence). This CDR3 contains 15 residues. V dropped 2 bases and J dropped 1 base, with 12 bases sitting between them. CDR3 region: CASSFGGRGNTEAFF. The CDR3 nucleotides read TGTGCCAGCAGCTTTGGCGGCAGGGGGAACACTGAAGCTTTCTTT.

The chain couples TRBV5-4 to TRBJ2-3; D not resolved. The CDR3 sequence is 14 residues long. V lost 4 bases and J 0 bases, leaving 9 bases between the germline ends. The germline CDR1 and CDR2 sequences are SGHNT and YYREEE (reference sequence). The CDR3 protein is CASSVRASTDTQYF. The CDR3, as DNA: TGTGCCAGCAGCGTCCGCGCTAGCACAGATACGCAGTATTTT.

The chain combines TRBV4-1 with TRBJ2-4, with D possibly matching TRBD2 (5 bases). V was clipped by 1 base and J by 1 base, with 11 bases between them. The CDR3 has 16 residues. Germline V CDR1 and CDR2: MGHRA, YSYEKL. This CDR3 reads CASSQVGRGAKNIQYF. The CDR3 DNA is TGCGCCAGCAGCCAAGTGGGGAGAGGGGCCAAAAACATTCAGTACTTC.

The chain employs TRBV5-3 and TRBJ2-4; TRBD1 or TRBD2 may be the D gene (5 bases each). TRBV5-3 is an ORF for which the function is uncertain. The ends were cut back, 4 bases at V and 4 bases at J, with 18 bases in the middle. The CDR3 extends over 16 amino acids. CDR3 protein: CARSTFRPEGKNIQYF. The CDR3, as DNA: TGTGCCAGAAGCACCTTCAGGCCTGAGGGGAAAAACATTCAGTACTTC.

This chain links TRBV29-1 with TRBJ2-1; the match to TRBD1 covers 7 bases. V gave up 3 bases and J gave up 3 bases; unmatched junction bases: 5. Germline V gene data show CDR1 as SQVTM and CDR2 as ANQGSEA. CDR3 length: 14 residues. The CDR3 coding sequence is TGCAGCGTTGACGCAGGGGGTGACTACAATGAGCAGTTCTTC. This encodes CSVDAGGDYNEQFF.

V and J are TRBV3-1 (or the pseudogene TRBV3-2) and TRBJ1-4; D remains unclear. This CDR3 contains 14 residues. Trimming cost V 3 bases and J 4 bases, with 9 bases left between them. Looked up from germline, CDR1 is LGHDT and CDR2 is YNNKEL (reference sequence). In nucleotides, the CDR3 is TGTGCCAGCAGCCATCGAGGGAATAATGAAAAACTGTTTTTT. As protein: CASSHRGNNEKLFF.